These 14 T cell receptor beta chains came from one sample sequenced in a study of T-cell reconstitution after alpha-beta-depleted transplantation in children. TCRbeta library preparation incorporated unique molecular identifiers. TCRdb analysed the PCR reads with MiXCR anew, one entry per CDR3 protein. The repertoire holds roughly 48,000 distinct CDR3 sequences, over 4.5% seen once, with 30% in the top ten. Specimen: PBMCs, mostly from graft donor cells, collected 60 days after TCRalphabeta/CD19-depleted stem cell transplant. These receptors originate from a female patient aged 2 to 10 who had a stem cell transplant for aplastic anemia, so the T cells may come from the graft donor.

In this sample, this clonotype turned up a few times. V is TRBV7-7 and J is TRBJ2-1; D call uncertain. This CDR3 comprises 13 residues. Germline V gene sequence: CDR1 SSHAT, CDR2 FNYEAQ (reference sequence). The V gene lost 0 bases and the J gene lost 6 bases, with 6 bases spanning the gap. CDR3 protein: CASSLAWSNEQFF. DNA of the CDR3: TGTGCCAGCAGCTTAGCGTGGTCCAATGAGCAGTTCTTC.

In this sample, this clonotype turned up many times. The CDR3 DNA reads as TGTGCCAGCAGCGAGACTAGGATTTTTGTCGAGACCCAGTACTTC. It specifies CASSETRIFVETQYF. V usage is TRBV6-5 and J usage is TRBJ2-5; perhaps TRBD2 as D (6 bases). Germline V gene lookup returns CDR1 MNHEY and CDR2 SVGAGI. The CDR3 is 15 amino acids. V lost 6 bases and J 5 bases, leaving 19 bases between the germline ends.

This clonotype was found many times. The chain employs TRBV9 and TRBJ2-1; tentatively, D is TRBD1 (6 bases). Looked up from germline, CDR1 is SGDLS and CDR2 is YYNGEE. V lost 4 bases and J 4 bases, leaving 15 bases between the germline ends. This CDR3 is built from 15 residues. CDR3 protein: CASSPQGLDYNEQFF. CDR3 in DNA: TGTGCCAGCAGCCCGCAGGGGCTAGATTACAATGAGCAGTTCTTC. The whole variable domain, remainder taken from reference TRBV9 and TRBJ2-1, is DSGVTQTPKHLITATGQRVTLRCSPRSGDLSVYWYQQSLDQGLQFLIQYYNGEERAKGNILERFSAQQFPDLHSELNLSSLELGDSALYFCASSPQGLDYNEQFFGPGTRLTVL.

The chain is built from TRBV7-2 and TRBJ1-4; tentative D call: TRBD1 (5 bases). The V gene lost 7 bases and the J gene lost 0 bases, with 12 bases spanning the gap. The V gene's germline CDR1 is SGHTA and CDR2 FQGNSA. The CDR3 contains 15 residues. The DNA of the CDR3 is TGTGCCAGCACCCCGGGGGGTGCAACTAATGAAAAACTGTTTTTT. Translated, it gives CASTPGGATNEKLFF.

This clonotype was counted ten times or more. The chain uses TRBV20-1 and TRBJ2-3, with unresolved D. The CDR3 consists of 14 residues. Trimming stripped 0 bases from V and 6 bases from J, with 13 bases between. Germline assignment: CDR1 DFQATT and CDR2 SNEGSKA (reference sequence). The CDR3 DNA reads as TGCAGTGCTAGAGATGGCGGAGAGGCGGATACGCAGTATTTT. It translates to CSARDGGEADTQYF.

In its sample, this clonotype was seen many times. The J gene is TRBJ2-1, the V gene TRBV20-1; 9 positions agree with TRBD2. V dropped 7 bases and J dropped 5; count of bases not matched to a gene: 6. Per germline, CDR1 DFQATT and CDR2 SNEGSKA (reference sequence). CDR3 length equals 13 residues. The CDR3 loop reads CSVSSGDHNEQFF. CDR3 coding DNA: TGCAGTGTTTCTAGCGGGGACCACAATGAGCAGTTCTTC.

This clonotype has a handful of counts. The J gene is TRBJ1-6, the V gene TRBV6-1; 7 bases match TRBD1. The CDR3 extends over 15 amino acids. Germline loops: CDR1 MNHNS, CDR2 SASEGT. The V gene end was trimmed by 6 bases and the J gene end by 8 bases; junction bases not matched to a gene: 10. The CDR3 sequence: CASRARQGSDSPLHF. The CDR3 bases are TGTGCCAGCAGAGCACGACAGGGCAGTGATTCACCCCTCCACTTT.

This clonotype was observed at least ten times. This rearrangement joins TRBV5-1 to TRBJ1-1; D may be TRBD1 (6 bases). V was trimmed by 4 bases and J by 6 bases, leaving 16 bases between them. Germline V gene data show CDR1 as SGHRS and CDR2 as YFSETQ. The CDR3 contains 14 residues. Here the CDR3 reads CASSTADRRAEAFF. The CDR3 DNA reads TGCGCCAGCAGCACAGCTGACAGGAGGGCTGAAGCTTTCTTT.

This clonotype was detected ten times or more. Here the CDR3 reads CASSLFGGLAKNIQYF. The CDR3 bases are TGTGCCAGCAGTTTATTCGGGGGTTTAGCCAAAAACATTCAGTACTTC. This chain joins TRBV12-3 or TRBV12-4 and TRBJ2-4; a weak D match, TRBD2 (6 bases). The CDR3 has 16 amino acids. Between the trimmed V and J ends, which lost 2 bases and 0 bases, there was a span of 11 bases.

This clonotype was seen repeatedly, ten times or more. This chain uses TRBV6-2 or TRBV6-3 with TRBJ1-5; D may be TRBD1 (5 bases). This CDR3 has 13 residues. Trimming stripped 2 bases from V and 6 bases from J, with 8 bases between. CDR1 and CDR2 (germline): MNHEY, SVGEGT. The CDR3 DNA reads as TGTGCCAGCAGTTACGGGGGTACTCAGCCCCAGCATTTT. Translation gives CASSYGGTQPQHF.

This clonotype was seen more than once but under ten times. The genes are TRBV7-3 and TRBJ2-1, with 7 positions matching TRBD2. J lost 3 bases, V lost 0 bases, and 5 bases had no gene match. The germline CDR1 and CDR2 sequences are SGHTA and FQGTGA. The CDR3 has 16 residues. The CDR3 sequence: CASSLTFQRGYNEQFF. CDR3 sequence (DNA): TGTGCCAGCAGCTTAACGTTCCAGCGGGGCTACAATGAGCAGTTCTTC.

Details on this clonotype: Given a much more abundant clone one base away, this may be a read error. The chain employs TRBV3-1 and TRBJ2-4; D tentatively fits TRBD1 or TRBD2 (6 bases each). The germline CDR1 and CDR2 sequences are LGHDT and YNNKEL (reference sequence). The CDR3 extends over 14 amino acids. The CDR3 here is CASSLGGSKNTQYF. The DNA for the CDR3 is TGTGCCAGCAGCCTAGGGGGGTCCAAAAACACTCAGTACTTC.

This clonotype was picked up many times. J is TRBJ2-1 and V is TRBV6-6, with D perhaps TRBD1 or TRBD2 (5 bases each). V was clipped by 5 bases and J by 4 bases, with 12 bases between them. Germline V lookup: CDR1 MNHNY, CDR2 SVGAGI (reference sequence). CDR3 length equals 14 residues. The CDR3 DNA is TGTGCCAGCAGTCGCCGGGACGGGTACAATGAGCAGTTCTTC. Its protein product is CASSRRDGYNEQFF.

This chain uses TRBV15 with TRBJ1-5, with 8 bases matching TRBD1. V gave up 1 base and J gave up 1 base; unmatched junction bases: 0. CDR1 LNHNV and CDR2 YYDKDF come from the germline V gene (reference sequence). The CDR3 contains 15 residues. The CDR3: CATSRGTGSNQPQHF. In DNA, the CDR3 is TGTGCCACCAGCAGAGGGACAGGGAGCAATCAGCCCCAGCATTTT.